Following are 22 T cell receptor beta chains from one sample sequenced in a study of lymphopenia after photon versus proton radiotherapy. The method was immunoSEQ multiplex PCR; TCRdb's version includes in-frame clones alone and lacks a portion of them. The sample lists 18,000 or so clones, more than 85% occurring once. This material consisted of peripheral blood, taken from a patient treated with proton-based radiotherapy. These receptor sequences come from a man aged 65 to 79 with pancreatic cancer.

The table lists this clone with a count of one. This chain uses TRBV5-4 with TRBJ2-3; 7 bases map to TRBD1. Germline V gene sequence: CDR1 SGHNT, CDR2 YYREEE (reference sequence). V lost 2 bases, J lost 0 bases, and 3 bases stayed unmatched. CDR3 size: 15 residues. The CDR3 loop reads CASSLQGLSTDTQYF. The CDR3 nucleotides read TGTGCCAGCAGCTTACAGGGGCTTAGCACAGATACGCAGTATTTT. The whole variable domain, filled in from reference TRBV5-4 and TRBJ2-3, reads ETGVTQSPTHLIKTRGQQVTLRCSSQSGHNTVSWYQQALGQGPQFIFQYYREEENGRGNFPPRFSGLQFPNYSSELNVNALELDDSALYLCASSLQGLSTDTQYFGPGTRLTVL.

The CDR3 region has the DNA TGCAGCGTTGGGCAGACAAAGGTTACTGAAGCTTTCTTT. It specifies CSVGQTKVTEAFF. The chain joins TRBV29-1 to TRBJ1-1; no definite D call. The CDR3 is 13 residues long. Germline lookup yields CDR1 SQVTM and CDR2 ANQGSEA. V dropped 4 bases and J dropped 5 bases, with 14 bases sitting between them. The variable domain in full, with the rest retrieved from reference TRBV29-1 and TRBJ1-1, is SAVISQKPSRDICQRGTSLTIQCQVDSQVTMMFWYRQQPGQSLTLIATANQGSEATYESGFVIDKFPISRPNLTFSTLTVSNMSPEDSSIYLCSVGQTKVTEAFFGQGTRLTVV.

The chain is built from TRBV5-1 and TRBJ2-7, with TRBD2 identical over 7 bases. The CDR3 length is 16 residues. J was trimmed by 0 bases and V by 4 bases; bases with no gene match: 10. The germline V gene has CDR1 SGHRS and CDR2 YFSETQ. The CDR3 coding sequence is TGCGCCAGCAGCGGGAGTCCTAGCGGCCCCTCCTACGAGCAGTACTTC. Translating it yields CASSGSPSGPSYEQYF.

The V and J genes are TRBV7-7 and TRBJ2-7; D possibly corresponds to TRBD1 (5 bases). The CDR3 covers 17 residues. Germline-derived CDR1 and CDR2 are SSHAT and FNYEAQ (reference sequence). With 6 bases removed from V and 2 bases from J, the gap between germline ends came to 23 bases. CDR3 loop: CASSARDSSYSTYEQYF. The CDR3 bases are TGTGCCAGCAGTGCTCGTGACAGCTCATATTCAACCTACGAGCAGTACTTC.

This chain connects TRBV5-6 to TRBJ2-7, with TRBD2 as a possible D gene (7 bases). Trimming pared 5 bases from V and 1 base from J, leaving 19 bases between. Per germline, CDR1 SGHDT and CDR2 YYEEEE. The CDR3 sequence is 16 residues long. The CDR3 region has the DNA TGTGCCAGCAGTTCCCCCCGGGGGCGGGGGTCCTACGAGCAGTACTTC. Protein product: CASSSPRGRGSYEQYF.

V and J are TRBV10-3 and TRBJ1-6; 10 nucleotides line up with TRBD1. V trimming: 0 bases; J trimming: 9 bases; junction bases outside the gene matches: 5. Germline V gene lookup returns CDR1 ENHRY and CDR2 SYGVKD. The CDR3 extends over 16 amino acids. CDR3: CAISESTTGGTSPLHF. In DNA form, the CDR3 reads TGTGCCATCAGTGAGTCGACGACAGGGGGCACTTCACCCCTCCACTTT.

The chain recombines TRBV27 with TRBJ1-2, with 7 nucleotides matching TRBD1. V lost 3 bases and J lost 7; bases outside the gene matches: 5. The CDR3 is 13 residues long. The germline V gene encodes CDR1 MNHEY and CDR2 SMNVEV (reference sequence). The CDR3 DNA sequence: TGTGCCAGCAGTTTGACAGGGTTAGGTGGCTACACCTTC. It specifies CASSLTGLGGYTF.

This clone is a singleton in its sample. The V and J genes are TRBV19 and TRBJ1-2; possibly TRBD1 for D (5 bases). The CDR3 is made up of 14 amino acids. V lost 2 bases and J lost 2, with 9 bases in between. Germline V gene sequence: CDR1 LNHDA, CDR2 SQIVND (reference sequence). The CDR3 loop reads CASSIRQNNYGYTF. The CDR3 nucleotides are TGTGCCAGTAGTATAAGACAGAACAACTATGGCTACACCTTC.

The chain has TRBV6-1 and TRBJ2-7, with D uncertain. The CDR3 is 15 residues long. V was trimmed by 2 bases and J by 0 bases, leaving 11 bases between them. Germline V gene sequence: CDR1 MNHNS, CDR2 SASEGT. The CDR3 DNA reads as TGTGCCAGCAGTGAAATGTCGACAAGCTCCTACGAGCAGTACTTC. This gives the protein CASSEMSTSSYEQYF.

This chain joins TRBV7-6 and TRBJ1-1; no clear D gene. CDR1 SGHVS and CDR2 FNYEAQ come from the germline V gene. Trimming shortened V by 5 bases and J by 1 base, and 8 bases separated the two germline ends. CDR3 length: 13 amino acids. The CDR3 loop is CASSQFANTEAFF. CDR3 DNA: TGTGCCAGCAGCCAATTCGCGAACACTGAAGCTTTCTTT.

V gene TRBV29-1 combines with J gene TRBJ2-2; D may be TRBD1 (5 bases). CDR3 length: 14 amino acids. The germline V and J ends were trimmed by 3 bases and 1 base, with 9 bases remaining between them. Per germline, CDR1 SQVTM and CDR2 ANQGSEA. CDR3 in amino acids: CSVEGQLNTGELFF. The CDR3, as DNA: TGCAGCGTTGAGGGGCAGCTGAACACCGGGGAGCTGTTTTTT.

This CDR3 reads CASSLTSRGNTGELFF. The DNA of the CDR3 is TGCGCCAGCAGCTTGACTTCCCGGGGGAACACCGGGGAGCTGTTTTTT. V usage is TRBV5-1 and J usage is TRBJ2-2; the D gene is possibly TRBD2 (5 bases). Germline V lookup: CDR1 SGHRS, CDR2 YFSETQ. Trimming took 1 base from V and 1 from J, leaving 11 bases between them. The CDR3 sequence is 16 residues long.

The chain combines TRBV4-1 with TRBJ1-4; possibly TRBD1 for D (5 bases). In germline, CDR1 is MGHRA, CDR2 YSYEKL. The CDR3 loop spans 16 amino acids. V was clipped by 0 bases and J by 3 bases, with 11 bases between them. The CDR3: CASSQDPQAPNEKLFF. As DNA, the CDR3 is TGCGCCAGCAGCCAAGATCCACAGGCCCCTAATGAAAAACTGTTTTTT.

The V call is TRBV29-1, the J call TRBJ1-4, with 8 bases identical to TRBD1. Trimming removed 7 bases from V and 5 bases from J; junction bases left unmatched: 15. The CDR3 consists of 16 residues. Germline V gene sequence: CDR1 SQVTM, CDR2 ANQGSEA. CDR3 nucleotide sequence: TGCAGCGCCGCTTTTAAACCGGGACAGGTGAATGAAAAACTGTTTTTT. This gives the protein CSAAFKPGQVNEKLFF.

The chain links TRBV5-4 to TRBJ2-1, with D perhaps matching TRBD1 (6 bases). This CDR3 has 15 amino acids. Trimming removed 4 bases from V and 10 bases from J, with 21 bases in between. The germline gives CDR1 SGHNT, CDR2 YYREEE (reference sequence). The DNA for the CDR3 is TGTGCCAGCAGCACCGGACAGCCGCAAGGAAGAGAGCAGTTCTTC. This codes for CASSTGQPQGREQFF.

The J gene is TRBJ1-1, the V gene TRBV5-1; 10 bases map to TRBD1. V shed 0 bases, J shed 3 bases, and the junction held 2 bases outside the gene matches. Germline V gives CDR1 SGHRS, CDR2 YFSETQ. The CDR3 sequence is 15 residues long. In nucleotides, the CDR3 is TGCGCCAGCAGCTTGGACGGACAGGGGGACACTGAAGCTTTCTTT. This encodes CASSLDGQGDTEAFF. Together with reference TRBV5-1 and TRBJ1-1, the CDR3 gives the full variable domain: KAGVTQTPRYLIKTRGQQVTLSCSPISGHRSVSWYQQTPGQGLQFLFEYFSETQRNKGNFPGRFSGRQFSNSRSEMNVSTLELGDSALYLCASSLDGQGDTEAFFGQGTRLTVV.

V and J are TRBV9 and TRBJ1-2; TRBD1 matches at 9 bases. The CDR3 sequence is 14 residues long. V lost 4 bases to trimming and J lost 8 bases; unmatched junction nucleotides: 9. Per germline, CDR1 SGDLS and CDR2 YYNGEE. CDR3 in amino acids: CASSPLTGGRGYTF. CDR3 sequence (DNA): TGTGCCAGCAGCCCCTTAACAGGGGGCCGGGGCTACACCTTC.

The chain recombines TRBV27 with TRBJ1-5; TRBD1 might be the D (5 bases). Trimming pared 4 bases from V and 7 bases from J, leaving 11 bases between. Germline CDR1 and CDR2: MNHEY and SMNVEV (reference sequence). This CDR3 is built from 13 residues. In nucleotides, the CDR3 is TGTGCCAGCAGTTCGGGGGTATGGCAGCCCCAGCATTTT. It translates to CASSSGVWQPQHF.

V gene TRBV11-2 combines with J gene TRBJ1-2; the D is unclear. CDR1 is SGHAT and CDR2 is FQNNGV in the germline V gene. Trimming pared 2 bases from V and 4 bases from J, leaving 8 bases between. The CDR3 extends over 13 amino acids. CDR3 sequence: CASSLRQVYGYTF. DNA for the CDR3: TGTGCCAGCAGCTTAAGACAAGTCTATGGCTACACCTTC.

The chain combines TRBV19 with TRBJ1-2; 7 positions agree with TRBD1. The V segment lost 5 bases and the J segment 0 bases; nucleotides outside the gene matches: 3. The CDR3 spans 14 residues. Per the germline V gene, CDR1 is LNHDA and CDR2 is SQIVND (reference sequence). CDR3 DNA: TGTGCCAGTAGTGGGACAGTGGCTAACTATGGCTACACCTTC. Amino acids: CASSGTVANYGYTF.

The genes are TRBV27 and TRBJ1-2; D call uncertain. The CDR3 extends over 14 amino acids. With 3 bases removed from V and 1 base from J, the gap between germline ends came to 9 bases. Germline CDR1 reads MNHEY; CDR2 reads SMNVEV (reference sequence). The CDR3 nucleotides are TGTGCCAGCAGTTTCAGCGGCATTAACTATGGCTACACCTTC. This encodes CASSFSGINYGYTF.

The chain employs TRBV5-8 and TRBJ2-1, with TRBD2 identical over 11 bases. The trim removed 0 bases at V and 10 bases at J, leaving 9 bases unmatched. Per the germline V gene, CDR1 is SGHTS and CDR2 is YDEGEE. The CDR3 totals 16 residues. CDR3 loop: CASSLVLAGGRREQFF. The CDR3 region has the DNA TGTGCCAGCAGCTTGGTGCTAGCGGGGGGCAGAAGGGAGCAGTTCTTC.